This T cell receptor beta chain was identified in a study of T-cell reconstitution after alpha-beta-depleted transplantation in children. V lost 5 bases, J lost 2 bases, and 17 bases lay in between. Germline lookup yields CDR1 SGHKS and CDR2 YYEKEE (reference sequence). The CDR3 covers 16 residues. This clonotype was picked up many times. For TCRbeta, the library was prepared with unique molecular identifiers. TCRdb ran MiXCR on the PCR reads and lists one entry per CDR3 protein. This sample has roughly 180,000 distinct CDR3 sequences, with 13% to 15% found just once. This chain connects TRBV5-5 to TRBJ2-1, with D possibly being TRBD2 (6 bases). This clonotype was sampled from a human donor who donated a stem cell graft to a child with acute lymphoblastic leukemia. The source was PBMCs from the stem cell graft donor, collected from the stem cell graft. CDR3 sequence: CASSPRASETYNEQFF. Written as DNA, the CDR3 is TGTGCCAGCAGTCCGAGGGCTAGCGAAACCTACAATGAGCAGTTCTTC.